This TCR beta chain originates from a study of T cells in Graves' hyperthyroidism and ophthalmopathy. Study results and limitations: Most clonotypes that expanded in the thyroid above 0.001 also showed up in blood.

An absence of ophthalmopathy progression within 18 months meant stable Graves' hyperthyroidism. Hyperthyroidism, newly diagnosed and lasting under 2 months, affected patients aged 18 to 65. Lactation, pregnancy, other autoimmune disease or uncontrolled infection excluded patients. TCR beta CDR3 sequences were amplified from RNA transcripts. With the HTBI primer set, the TCR CDR3 went through a first round of RT-PCR. TCRdb re-called the multiplex PCR reads through MiXCR, storing one row per CDR3 protein. The sample includes around 620,000 distinct CDR3 sequences, around 15% of them seen just once. The CDR3 has 14 amino acids. With V trimmed by 1 base and J by 4 bases, 6 bases remained unmatched. The germline V gene encodes CDR1 GTSNPN and CDR2 SVGIG (reference sequence). This clonotype was counted at least ten times. Its antigen is still unknown.

Sequencing was performed on blood. This receptor was taken from a woman aged 25 to 39 with Graves' hyperthyroidism. This rearrangement joins TRBV30 to TRBJ2-7; 8 bases are a match to TRBD2. The CDR3 is CAWSALAGGYEQYF. DNA of the CDR3: TGTGCCTGGAGTGCTCTAGCGGGCGGATACGAGCAGTACTTC.